The rows below give T cell receptor beta chains drawn from one sample of a study of blood T cell repertoires in COVID-19. The table came from immunoSEQ multiplex PCR; TCRdb's copy has only in-frame clones and leaves some out. Seen here are 130,000 or so clones, 55% to 70% observed once, and the top ten hold roughly 2.2%. The sample taken for sequencing was peripheral blood. These receptors were collected from a woman in her seventies with acute or convalescent COVID-19. Each CDR3 is given with its conserved first and last residue. The D gene is left open where the match is weak. Not every row has a clone size; where given, it reads once, few, many or a size class.

size,J,D,V,DNA,CDR3
-,TRBJ2-5,TRBD2,TRBV30,TGTGCCCTCTCGGGACTAGCATGGGAGACCCAGTACTTC,CALSGLAWETQYF
-,TRBJ2-3,TRBD2,TRBV12-5,TGTGCTAGTGGTTTGCTCCCTGGGAGGGTACAAGATACGCAGTATTTT,CASGLLPGRVQDTQYF
-,TRBJ1-2,TRBD1,TRBV6-5,TGTGCCAGCAGTTATGGGTCAGGGGGCCACTATGGCTACACCTTC,CASSYGSGGHYGYTF
-,TRBJ2-7,TRBD1,TRBV29-1,TGCAGCGTTCAGGGGGACAGGGGGTCCTACGAGCAGTACTTC,CSVQGDRGSYEQYF
-,TRBJ1-1,-,TRBV7-9,TGTGCCAGCAGCTTAGGCCAGGGTAACACTGAAGCTTTCTTT,CASSLGQGNTEAFF
-,TRBJ1-2,-,TRBV6-5,TGTGCCAGCAGCTGGAGGGAATATTCTGGCTACACCTTC,CASSWREYSGYTF
-,TRBJ2-7,-,TRBV4-3,TGCGCCAAGAACGGAGACTACGAGCAGTACTTC,CAKNGDYEQYF
-,TRBJ2-1,-,TRBV7-9,TGTGCCAGCAGCCAAGTGGGGAGTGGTGAGCAGTTCTTC,CASSQVGSGEQFF
-,TRBJ1-1,-,TRBV7-9,TGTGCCAGCAGCTCCCTAGTCGGACAGAATGAAGCTTTCTTT,CASSSLVGQNEAFF
-,TRBJ2-7,-,TRBV3-1/TRBV3-2,TGTGCCAGCAGCCCTGGGCACCCCTACGAGCAGTACTTC,CASSPGHPYEQYF
-,TRBJ2-2,TRBD1,TRBV6-5,TGTGCCAGCAGTTCCCTGGGACAGGGTCGGGACGGGGAGCTGTTTTTT,CASSSLGQGRDGELFF
few,TRBJ1-1,-,TRBV13,TGTGCCAGCAGCTTAGGCGGAGGGCGCACTGAAGCTTTCTTT,CASSLGGGRTEAFF
-,TRBJ2-5,TRBD2,TRBV3-1/TRBV3-2,TGTGCCAGCAGCCAACCGGGACTACGAGAGACCCAGTACTTC,CASSQPGLRETQYF
few,TRBJ1-6,TRBD1,TRBV23-1,TGCGCCAGCAGCCCCTGCCCGACAGGGAGCGCCCGAAGCTCCTATAATTCACCCCTCCACTTT,CASSPCPTGSARSSYNSPLHF
-,TRBJ2-7,TRBD2,TRBV28,TGTGCCAGCAGTTCTCCCAGCCGGGGCGGGAGGACCTACGAGCAGTACTTC,CASSSPSRGGRTYEQYF
-,TRBJ1-1,-,TRBV7-2,TGTGCCAGCGTACTCGGGGGGCCGGACACTGAAGCTTTCTTT,CASVLGGPDTEAFF
many,TRBJ2-2,TRBD1,TRBV9,TGTGCCAGCAGCGAGCCGACAGGGGGCCCCGCGACCGGGGAGCTGTTTTTT,CASSEPTGGPATGELFF
few,TRBJ1-2,TRBD1,TRBV5-6,TGTGCCAGCAGGTTTGGACAGGATGCGGGTGGCTACACCTTC,CASRFGQDAGGYTF
-,TRBJ1-3,-,TRBV30,TGTGCCTGGAGTTCTTATGCTGGAAACACCATATATTTT,CAWSSYAGNTIYF
-,TRBJ2-2,TRBD1,TRBV6-1,TGTGCCAGCAGTGAAAGACAGGGGCTCACCGGGGAGCTGTTTTTT,CASSERQGLTGELFF
many,TRBJ2-2,TRBD2,TRBV7-9,TGTGCCAGCAGCTGGCTAGCGGGAGGGGCCACCGGGGAGCTGTTTTTT,CASSWLAGGATGELFF
few,TRBJ2-7,TRBD1,TRBV5-4,TGTGCCAGCAGCGTAAACAGGGGCCGAGGGGAGCAGTACTTC,CASSVNRGRGEQYF
many,TRBJ1-1,-,TRBV5-1,TGCGCCAGCAGCTTCACTGGGGAGGCAGAAGCTTTCTTT,CASSFTGEAEAFF
few,TRBJ2-5,-,TRBV2,TGTGCCAGCAGTGGACAGTACCAAGAGACCCAGTACTTC,CASSGQYQETQYF
once,TRBJ1-2,TRBD1,TRBV28,TGTGCCAGCAGTTTGGGGGACAGCCGTAACTATGGCTACACCTTC,CASSLGDSRNYGYTF
-,TRBJ2-1,TRBD2,TRBV9,TGTGCCAGCAGCGTGGGGAGCGGGAGGGCCAACAATGAGCAGTTCTTC,CASSVGSGRANNEQFF
-,TRBJ2-2,TRBD1,TRBV28,TGTGCCAGCAGTTTCACCCCGGGACAGGGTGACACCGGGGAGCTGTTTTTT,CASSFTPGQGDTGELFF
-,TRBJ1-1,-,TRBV12-2,TGTGCAAGTCGCTTAGCGCATCCCGGCAGGGTGAACACTGAAGCTTTCTTT,CASRLAHPGRVNTEAFF
-,TRBJ2-7,-,TRBV9,TGTGCCAGCAGCGTATCCCTCGGGTCCACCGAGCAGTACTTC,CASSVSLGSTEQYF
-,TRBJ2-1,-,TRBV30,TGTGCCTGGAGTCGAGGCCCCTCCGGGCAGTTCTTC,CAWSRGPSGQFF
-,TRBJ2-1,-,TRBV3-1/TRBV3-2,TGTGCCAGCAGCCAAGGGTCTAGCGGGCAGGGGGTCTACAATGAGCAGTTCTTC,CASSQGSSGQGVYNEQFF
-,TRBJ2-2,-,TRBV7-3,TGTGCCAGCAGCTCTGAGGGAAGGTCCGGGGAGCTGTTTTTT,CASSSEGRSGELFF
-,TRBJ1-1,-,TRBV19,TGTGCCAGTAGTAACAGGGCTATAATCACTGAAGCTTTCTTT,CASSNRAIITEAFF
-,TRBJ1-5,TRBD1,TRBV28,TGTGCCAGCAGTCCTACAGGGACAGGGTACAATCAGCCCCAGCATTTT,CASSPTGTGYNQPQHF
few,TRBJ1-2,-,TRBV6-5,TGTGCCAGCAGTTATGGCGAGGGGGATGGCTACACCTTC,CASSYGEGDGYTF
-,TRBJ2-7,TRBD1,TRBV5-6,TGTGCCAGCAGCTTAGGACAGGGTATCGAGCAGTACTTC,CASSLGQGIEQYF
-,TRBJ1-2,-,TRBV14,TGTGCCAGCAGCCCTCGGGTAAAGCATGGCTACACCTTC,CASSPRVKHGYTF
-,TRBJ2-3,-,TRBV5-1,TGCGCCAGCAGCCCCGGACAACAAAGCACAGATACGCAGTATTTT,CASSPGQQSTDTQYF
once,TRBJ1-2,-,TRBV14,TGTGCCAGCAGCCAAGATTGGGGGCAGGGTGACTACACCTTC,CASSQDWGQGDYTF
-,TRBJ1-6,-,TRBV9,TGTGCCAGCAGCGGGGGGGGAGCAAATTCACCCCTCCACTTT,CASSGGGANSPLHF
-,TRBJ1-1,-,TRBV10-2,TGCGCCAGCAGGCCTAGCGGGGACCTCCAGGGTTTCTTT,CASRPSGDLQGFF
-,TRBJ2-1,TRBD2,TRBV5-1,TGCGCCAGCGTCCCCTCGACTAGCGGGTACTCCTACAATGAGCAGTTCTTC,CASVPSTSGYSYNEQFF
-,TRBJ1-1,TRBD1,TRBV6-4,TGTGCCAGCAGTGACTCGAGCAGGGGGACTGAAGCTTTCTTT,CASSDSSRGTEAFF
-,TRBJ1-1,-,TRBV28,TGTGCCAGCAGTCCACCCTCCGGGGGGGGGCCCCGAGGCACTGAAGCTTTCTTT,CASSPPSGGGPRGTEAFF
once,TRBJ2-5,TRBD1,TRBV15,TGTGCCACCAGCAGAGGACAGGGTTTCCAAGAGACCCAGTACTTC,CATSRGQGFQETQYF
few,TRBJ2-1,TRBD2,TRBV2,TGTGCCAGCAAATTAAGCGGGAGGGCCTCTGGGGAGCAGTTCTTC,CASKLSGRASGEQFF
once,TRBJ2-1,-,TRBV6-5,TGTGCCAGCAGTTCCCCTAGTTTTGGTGAGCAGTTCTTC,CASSSPSFGEQFF
-,TRBJ2-7,TRBD1,TRBV30,TGTGCCTGGAGTGTGACAGGGGGGCGCCGCGAGCAGTACTTC,CAWSVTGGRREQYF